Shown below are 22 T cell receptor beta chains from a single sample sequenced in a study of T cells after yellow fever vaccination. TCRdb reanalysed the 5' RACE reads using MiXCR and keeps one entry per CDR3 protein. Of fewer than 500,000 distinct CDR3 sequences in the sample, roughly 20% were seen once. Sequenced material: PBMCs, taken before the yellow fever booster vaccination. Receptor source: a man between 18 and 35 years old who received the YFV17D yellow fever vaccine.

The chain joins TRBV5-1 to TRBJ2-5; no firm D call. Germline loops: CDR1 SGHRS, CDR2 YFSETQ. This CDR3 comprises 13 residues. The V end lost 1 base, the J end lost 1 base, and 5 bases lay between the germline ends. This chain's CDR3 is CASSLYRQETQYF. As DNA, the CDR3 is TGCGCCAGCAGCTTGTACCGCCAAGAGACCCAGTACTTC. The whole variable domain, remainder taken from reference TRBV5-1 and TRBJ2-5, is KAGVTQTPRYLIKTRGQQVTLSCSPISGHRSVSWYQQTPGQGLQFLFEYFSETQRNKGNFPGRFSGRQFSNSRSEMNVSTLELGDSALYLCASSLYRQETQYFGPGTRLLVL.

This chain uses TRBV7-6 with TRBJ2-1; no firm D call. Trimming shortened V by 3 bases and J by 1 base, and 4 bases separated the two germline ends. The CDR3 has 13 residues. The V gene's germline CDR1 is SGHVS and CDR2 FNYEAQ. CDR3 amino acids: CASSFQSYNEQFF. The CDR3 coding sequence is TGTGCCAGCAGCTTTCAGTCCTACAATGAGCAGTTCTTC.

The chain carries TRBV20-1 and TRBJ2-3, with a weak D call TRBD1 (6 bases). With 3 bases removed from V and 1 base from J, the gap between germline ends came to 14 bases. Germline V CDR1 and CDR2: DFQATT, SNEGSKA (reference sequence). The CDR3 is 15 amino acids. DNA of the CDR3: TGCAGTGCTAGCTCCACAGGGAAGGGCACAGATACGCAGTATTTT. Translated, it gives CSASSTGKGTDTQYF.

Here the CDR3 reads CASSRPDGVATEAFF. The CDR3 DNA follows: TGCGCCAGCAGCCGGCCCGATGGGGTGGCCACTGAAGCTTTCTTT. J is TRBJ1-1 and V is TRBV4-1; D is unresolved. V was cut by 4 bases and J by 4 bases, with 16 bases left in between. The germline CDR1 and CDR2 sequences are MGHRA and YSYEKL. This CDR3 spans 15 amino acids.

The gene calls are TRBV19 and TRBJ2-7; the D is unclear. Deletions cut 2 bases from V and 0 bases from J, with 8 bases between. The CDR3 is made up of 14 amino acids. Germline assignment: CDR1 LNHDA and CDR2 SQIVND (reference sequence). CDR3 amino acids: CASSISPISYEQYF. The DNA of the CDR3 is TGTGCCAGTAGTATAAGCCCCATCTCCTACGAGCAGTACTTC.

This clonotype turned up a few times. This chain joins TRBV20-1 and TRBJ2-7, with 11 bases aligning to TRBD1. The V gene end was trimmed by 3 bases and the J gene end by 6 bases; junction bases not matched to a gene: 7. CDR3 length: 14 amino acids. Germline CDR1 reads DFQATT; CDR2 reads SNEGSKA (reference sequence). The CDR3 bases are TGCAGTGCTAGTCCGGGACAGGGGGGTTTCGAGCAGTACTTC. Residues: CSASPGQGGFEQYF.

J is TRBJ1-1 and V is TRBV12-3 or TRBV12-4, with a tentative D call TRBD1 (5 bases). The CDR3 totals 14 residues. Deletions cut 2 bases from V and 7 bases from J, with 14 bases between. In nucleotides, the CDR3 is TGTGCCAGCAGTTTATTCCCCAGGGCCCATGAAGCTTTCTTT. The encoded protein is CASSLFPRAHEAFF.

This clonotype was detected only a few times. The V call is TRBV20-1, the J call TRBJ1-3; D is unresolved. The V gene's germline CDR1 is DFQATT and CDR2 SNEGSKA (reference sequence). This CDR3 is 12 amino acids long. V dropped 2 bases and J dropped 4 bases, with 6 bases sitting between them. CDR3: CSARRRGNTIYF. The DNA of the CDR3 is TGCAGTGCTAGACGCCGGGGAAACACCATATATTTT.

This chain uses TRBV12-3 or TRBV12-4 with TRBJ2-1, with a possible D match to TRBD2 (6 bases). Trimming removed 5 bases at V and 9 bases at J, with 20 bases between. The CDR3 has 15 residues. The CDR3, as DNA: TGTGCCAGCAGTCCCGTACCCTGGGGGGTGAGTGAGCAGTTCTTC. Its translation: CASSPVPWGVSEQFF.

The chain combines TRBV7-2 with TRBJ2-2; 12 bases align to TRBD2. The CDR3 extends over 17 amino acids. The V gene's germline CDR1 is SGHTA and CDR2 FQGNSA. The trim removed 5 bases at V and 4 bases at J, leaving 8 bases unmatched. CDR3 protein: CASSEDWGLAGTGELFF. CDR3 coding DNA: TGTGCCAGCAGCGAAGACTGGGGACTAGCGGGCACCGGGGAGCTGTTTTTT.

This clonotype has only a few counts. The rearrangement joins TRBV29-1 to TRBJ2-6; 12 bases map to TRBD2. Germline V CDR1 and CDR2: SQVTM, ANQGSEA. V lost 4 bases, J lost 2 bases, and 3 bases stayed unmatched. CDR3 length: 16 residues. The CDR3 reads CSVVLAGGPGANVLTF. In nucleotides, the CDR3 is TGCAGCGTTGTTCTAGCGGGGGGGCCTGGGGCCAACGTCCTGACTTTC.

This clonotype has a handful of counts. V gene TRBV3-1 combines with J gene TRBJ2-1; TRBD2 aligns across 9 bases. V lost 4 bases, J lost 5 bases, and 9 bases stayed unmatched. Germline assignment: CDR1 LGHDT and CDR2 YNNKEL (reference sequence). The CDR3 is made up of 16 amino acids. As DNA, the CDR3 is TGTGCCAGCAGCCCCTATCCCCTAGCGGGAAACAATGAGCAGTTCTTC. It yields the protein CASSPYPLAGNNEQFF.

The chain joins TRBV5-1 to TRBJ1-2; 7 nucleotides match TRBD1. The CDR3 has 16 residues. Germline V gives CDR1 SGHRS, CDR2 YFSETQ. V shed 3 bases and J 7 bases; nucleotides not matched to a gene: 15. CDR3 nucleotide sequence: TGCGCCAGCAGCTATACCCCAGAAGGATCAGGGGGTGGCTACACCTTC. Protein sequence: CASSYTPEGSGGGYTF.

The chain has TRBV6-6 and TRBJ1-3; TRBD1 matches at 8 bases. V lost 0 bases to trimming and J lost 2 bases; unmatched junction nucleotides: 6. This CDR3 is built from 17 residues. Germline CDR1 is MNHNY and CDR2 is SVGAGI (reference sequence). CDR3 bases: TGTGCCAGCAGTTACTCCGGACAGGGCCAAACTGGAAACACCATATATTTT. Amino acids: CASSYSGQGQTGNTIYF.

The rearrangement uses TRBV29-1 and TRBJ1-5; D unclear. Germline V gene data show CDR1 as SQVTM and CDR2 as ANQGSEA. Trimming took 4 bases from V and 1 from J, leaving 8 bases between them. The CDR3 has 13 residues. CDR3 DNA sequence: TGCAGCGTTGCGGACGCGAGCAATCAGCCCCAGCATTTT. Translation: CSVADASNQPQHF.

This chain uses TRBV7-3 with TRBJ2-7, with D perhaps matching TRBD1 (5 bases). With 8 bases removed from V and 5 bases from J, the gap between germline ends came to 16 bases. The CDR3 runs to 13 residues. The germline CDR1 and CDR2 sequences are SGHTA and FQGTGA. In nucleotides, the CDR3 is TGTGCCAGCGGCGGTCAGGGTGGGGACGAGCAGTACTTC. Translated: CASGGQGGDEQYF.

This clonotype was seen more than once but under ten times. This chain joins TRBV6-2 or TRBV6-3 and TRBJ2-2; a weak D match, TRBD2 (6 bases). Germline CDR1 MNHEY, CDR2 SVGEGT. Trimming stripped 8 bases from V and 3 bases from J, with 10 bases between. The CDR3 loop spans 13 amino acids. The CDR3 nucleotides are TGTGCCAGCCGAGGGGACTACACCGGGGAGCTGTTTTTT. Protein sequence: CASRGDYTGELFF.

The chain has TRBV9 and TRBJ2-3; no firm D call. Germline loops: CDR1 SGDLS, CDR2 YYNGEE. CDR3 length: 12 amino acids. V lost 4 bases, J lost 5 bases, and 8 bases lay in between. The CDR3 region has the DNA TGTGCCAGCAGCCACCGAGAAGATACGCAGTATTTT. Amino acid sequence: CASSHREDTQYF.

This clonotype was picked up many times. The genes are TRBV2 and TRBJ2-7; D is perhaps TRBD2 (6 bases). Germline V CDR1 and CDR2: SNHLY, FYNNEI. The CDR3 contains 13 residues. The V and J ends lost 5 bases and 7 bases respectively, with 15 bases between them. The CDR3 reads CASSPLPGDEQYF. The DNA for the CDR3 is TGTGCCAGCAGTCCACTGCCGGGGGATGAGCAGTACTTC.

There are many counts of this clonotype. The V call is TRBV12-3 or TRBV12-4, the J call TRBJ1-2; no clear D gene. Trimming shortened V by 1 base and J by 5 bases, and 5 bases separated the two germline ends. The CDR3 totals 12 residues. CDR3 residues: CASSLVDYGYTF. In DNA form, the CDR3 reads TGTGCCAGCAGTTTAGTGGATTATGGCTACACCTTC.

V is TRBV7-9 and J is TRBJ1-1; the match to TRBD1 covers 7 bases. CDR3 size: 13 residues. The J segment lost 11 bases and the V segment lost 1 base, leaving 7 bases of the junction unmatched. Germline CDR1 reads SEHNR; CDR2 reads FQNEAQ (reference sequence). DNA for the CDR3: TGTGCCAGCAGCTTAGTGGAGGGGGCGCGGGCTTTCTTT. It encodes CASSLVEGARAFF.

This sequence joins TRBV7-3 and TRBJ2-6, with D possibly being TRBD1 (5 bases). V dropped 3 bases and J dropped 0 bases, with 6 bases sitting between them. The CDR3 loop spans 15 amino acids. CDR1 is SGHTA and CDR2 is FQGTGA in the germline V gene. The CDR3 DNA reads TGTGCCAGCAGCTTGACAGCCTCTGGGGCCAACGTCCTGACTTTC. It specifies CASSLTASGANVLTF.